This T cell receptor (beta chain) was observed in a study of OX40 agonist ivuxolimab in advanced cancers. Looked up from germline, CDR1 is SGHDT and CDR2 is YYEEEE. This CDR3 has 18 residues. With 4 bases clipped from V and 6 bases from J, the junction kept 14 bases outside the gene matches. The data were produced by immunoSEQ multiplex PCR, yet TCRdb's version contains in-frame clones alone and is incomplete. This table holds about 100,000 clones, 89% found once. The source was CD4+ or CD8+ T cells sorted from blood, collected in a trial of the OX40 agonist ivuxolimab. This TCR derives from an adult with an advanced solid tumor such as melanoma, head and neck, liver or kidney cancer. The rearrangement links TRBV5-6 to TRBJ2-1, with 12 bases that match TRBD2. The CDR3 DNA reads TGTGCCAGCAGCATACCGGGACTAGCGGGCAGGGGAATCAATGAGCAGTTCTTC. Translation gives CASSIPGLAGRGINEQFF.